Listed below are T cell receptor beta chains from one sample, sequenced in a study of T cell repertoires in cytomegalovirus infection. TCRdb ran MiXCR on the reads and lists one entry per CDR3 protein. The sample yields about 260,000 distinct CDR3 sequences, roughly 13% seen once. The sample consisted of PBMCs. These receptors all stem from a human donor in good health (CMV status not recorded). Some clones in this sample may be carry-over from other donors' samples. The CDR3 runs from the conserved cysteine through the conserved F or W. D genes are given only for firm matches. Clone size is stated in some rows and not others, as once, few, many or a class when expanded.

J: TRBJ2-1; V: TRBV5-1; D: -; size: -; CDR3: CASSWVNNEQFF; DNA: TGCGCCAGCAGCTGGGTAAACAATGAGCAGTTCTTC
J: TRBJ2-7; V: TRBV7-3; D: TRBD1; size: -; CDR3: CASSKGQGKGYEQYF; DNA: TGTGCCAGCAGCAAAGGACAGGGTAAGGGCTACGAGCAGTACTTC
J: TRBJ1-1; V: TRBV7-9; D: -; size: few; CDR3: CASSLGPHPNTEAFF; DNA: TGTGCCAGCAGCTTAGGTCCACACCCGAACACTGAAGCTTTCTTT
J: TRBJ1-5; V: TRBV20-1; D: -; size: many; CDR3: CSARNPGNQPQHF; DNA: TGCAGTGCTAGGAACCCAGGGAATCAGCCCCAGCATTTT
J: TRBJ2-7; V: TRBV20-1; D: -; size: few; CDR3: CSAPTDPSYEQYF; DNA: TGCAGTGCCCCGACAGATCCGTCCTACGAGCAGTACTTC
J: TRBJ2-7; V: TRBV5-1; D: -; size: few; CDR3: CASSLDQPNEQYF; DNA: TGCGCCAGCAGCTTGGATCAGCCCAACGAGCAGTACTTC
J: TRBJ2-3; V: TRBV28; D: TRBD2; size: many; CDR3: CASSRSGTETDTQYF; DNA: TGTGCCAGCAGCCGAAGCGGGACGGAGACAGATACGCAGTATTTT
J: TRBJ2-5; V: TRBV20-1; D: TRBD2; size: -; CDR3: CSARDVAGGAQETQYF; DNA: TGCAGTGCTAGAGATGTAGCGGGGGGTGCCCAAGAGACCCAGTACTTC
J: TRBJ1-4; V: TRBV7-2; D: -; size: many; CDR3: CASSYPTGTNEKLFF; DNA: TGTGCCAGCAGCTACCCGACAGGCACTAATGAAAAACTGTTTTTT
J: TRBJ2-5; V: TRBV7-9; D: TRBD2; size: many; CDR3: CASSATSGQETQYF; DNA: TGTGCCAGCAGCGCGACTAGCGGACAAGAGACCCAGTACTTC
J: TRBJ1-2; V: TRBV12-3/TRBV12-4; D: -; size: many; CDR3: CASSNLRDTPSYGYTF; DNA: TGTGCCAGCAGTAACCTCCGGGACACTCCTAGCTATGGCTACACCTTC
J: TRBJ2-5; V: TRBV20-1; D: TRBD2; size: -; CDR3: CSAASGRESQETQYF; DNA: TGCAGTGCTGCTAGCGGGAGGGAGTCCCAAGAGACCCAGTACTTC
J: TRBJ2-3; V: TRBV20-1; D: TRBD1; size: -; CDR3: CSASRDRGREDTQYF; DNA: TGCAGTGCATCCCGGGACAGGGGGCGGGAGGATACGCAGTATTTT
J: TRBJ1-1; V: TRBV5-1; D: -; size: -; CDR3: CASSLGGGLEAFF; DNA: TGCGCCAGCAGCCTCGGAGGGGGTCTAGAAGCTTTCTTT
J: TRBJ1-2; V: TRBV11-2; D: -; size: few; CDR3: CASSLEQAYGYTF; DNA: TGTGCCAGCAGCTTAGAGCAGGCCTATGGCTACACCTTC